These 9 T cell receptor beta chains originate from one sample sequenced in a study of cytomegalovirus exposure and HLA in healthy donors. Vbeta (60) and Jbeta (13) primers were used in the PCR. The method was immunoSEQ multiplex PCR; TCRdb's version includes in-frame clones alone and lacks a portion of them. Among about 190,000 clones listed, over 60% were seen once. What was sequenced was PBMCs. The source is a young woman in good health and CMV-seropositive.

The chain uses TRBV7-2 and TRBJ2-2; D remains unclear. This CDR3 region has 12 residues. Germline V gives CDR1 SGHTA, CDR2 FQGNSA. V lost 7 bases and J 7 bases, leaving 10 bases between the germline ends. The CDR3, as DNA: TGTGCCAGCACCCCCCGGGTCGGGGAGCTGTTTTTT. Translation: CASTPRVGELFF.

In the case of this clone: The sample holds other DNA sequences that translate to the same CDR3. The chain has TRBV2 and TRBJ1-5, with 8 positions matching TRBD1. The CDR3 sequence is 13 residues long. Germline-derived CDR1 and CDR2 are SNHLY and FYNNEI. V lost 4 bases, J lost 4 bases, and 0 bases stayed unmatched. In DNA form, the CDR3 reads TGTGCCAGCAGTGGGACAGGGAATCAGCCCCAGCATTTT. This gives the protein CASSGTGNQPQHF.

This clone has a handful of counts. The chain joins TRBV5-5 to TRBJ1-5, with TRBD1 matching over 8 bases. The CDR3 is made up of 15 amino acids. Trimming took 4 bases from V and 2 from J; bases not matched to a gene: 5. Looked up from germline, CDR1 is SGHKS and CDR2 is YYEKEE (reference sequence). The CDR3 region is CASSPTGAGNQPQHF. Written as DNA, the CDR3 is TGTGCCAGCAGCCCGACAGGGGCTGGCAATCAGCCCCAGCATTTT.

This clone was counted only a few times. V is TRBV5-5 and J is TRBJ1-1; possibly TRBD1 for D (5 bases). Germline CDR1 SGHKS, CDR2 YYEKEE (reference sequence). Trimming removed 5 bases at V and 1 base at J, with 12 bases between. The CDR3 is made up of 14 amino acids. In DNA form, the CDR3 reads TGTGCCAGCAGGGGGCGGCAGGGGAACACTGAAGCTTTCTTT. Translating gives CASRGRQGNTEAFF.

The chain employs TRBV15 and TRBJ2-3, with TRBD1 matching over 7 bases. V lost 4 bases to trimming and J lost 11 bases; unmatched junction nucleotides: 12. Germline CDR1 LNHNV, CDR2 YYDKDF (reference sequence). The CDR3 is 14 amino acids. The CDR3 loop reads CATSKGTAPEGQYF. In nucleotides, the CDR3 is TGTGCCACCAGCAAAGGGACAGCTCCTGAGGGGCAGTATTTT.

This clone was seen a handful of times. V is TRBV28 and J is TRBJ2-7; D is unclear. CDR1 and CDR2 (germline): MDHEN, SYDVKM. CDR3 length equals 13 residues. With 6 bases removed from V and 7 bases from J, the gap between germline ends came to 16 bases. CDR3 in DNA: TGTGCCAGCAGGAACACCGCTCGCGGAGAGCAGTACTTC. It specifies CASRNTARGEQYF.

The chain combines TRBV5-1 with TRBJ1-1; D not certain. Germline CDR1 is SGHRS and CDR2 is YFSETQ. The CDR3 runs to 15 residues. The germline V and J ends were trimmed by 4 bases and 5 bases, with 18 bases remaining between them. CDR3 DNA: TGCGCCAGCAGCAGTCACCCGGGGTTAGGGACTGAAGCTTTCTTT. Translated: CASSSHPGLGTEAFF.

The chain carries TRBV4-3 and TRBJ2-7, with TRBD2 matching 7 bases. V was clipped by 4 bases and J by 2 bases; unmatched bases: 11. CDR1 LGHNA and CDR2 YSLEER come from the germline V gene. The CDR3 contains 16 residues. CDR3 residues: CASSRLDGGVTYEQYF. The DNA for the CDR3 is TGCGCCAGCAGCCGATTAGATGGGGGGGTAACCTACGAGCAGTACTTC.

The J gene is TRBJ1-3, the V gene TRBV19; D is possibly TRBD1 (5 bases). Trimming shortened V by 1 base and J by 4 bases, and 8 bases separated the two germline ends. The CDR3 totals 14 residues. Germline assignment: CDR1 LNHDA and CDR2 SQIVND (reference sequence). The CDR3 loop is CASSIAGIGNTIYF. CDR3 DNA: TGTGCCAGTAGTATAGCAGGGATCGGAAACACCATATATTTT.